This T cell receptor (beta chain) was identified during a study of blood T cell repertoires in COVID-19. For the study at large: Nucleic acid was either cDNA or gDNA, and it came from T cells, B-cell-depleted T cells, or PBMCs.

This clone came up once. Libraries were prepared by immunoSEQ multiplex PCR; TCRdb keeps only in-frame clonotypes and omits some of them. The repertoire consists of fewer than 350,000 clones, with 85% to 90% occurring once and the leading ten covering approximately 12%. Seattle participants joined during active infection and were tracked over time. V lost 3 bases to trimming and J lost 4 bases; unmatched junction nucleotides: 10. This CDR3 region has 16 residues. Germline V gene lookup returns CDR1 SGDLS and CDR2 YYNGEE. This TCR was recovered from a woman in her twenties or thirties with COVID-19, enrolled during active disease. The chain is built from TRBV9 and TRBJ1-3; 7 bases are a match to TRBD1. Source material: peripheral blood. The CDR3 is CASSAGGQAIGNTIYF. The CDR3 region has the DNA TGTGCCAGCAGCGCAGGCGGACAGGCAATAGGAAACACCATATATTTT.